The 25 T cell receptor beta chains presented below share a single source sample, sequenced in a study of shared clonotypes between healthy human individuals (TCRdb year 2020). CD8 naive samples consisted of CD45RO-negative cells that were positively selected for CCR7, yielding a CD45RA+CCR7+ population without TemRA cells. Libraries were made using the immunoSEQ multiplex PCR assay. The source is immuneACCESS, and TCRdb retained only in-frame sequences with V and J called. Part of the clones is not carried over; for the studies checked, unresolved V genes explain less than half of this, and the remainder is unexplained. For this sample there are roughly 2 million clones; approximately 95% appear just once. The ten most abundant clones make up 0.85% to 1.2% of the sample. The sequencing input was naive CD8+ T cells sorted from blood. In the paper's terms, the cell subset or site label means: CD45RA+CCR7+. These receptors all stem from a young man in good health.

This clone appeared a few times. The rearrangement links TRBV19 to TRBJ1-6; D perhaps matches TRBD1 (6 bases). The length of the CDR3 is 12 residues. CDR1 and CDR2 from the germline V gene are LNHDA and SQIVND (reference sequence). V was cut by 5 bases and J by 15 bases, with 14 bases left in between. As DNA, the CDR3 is TGTGCCAGTAGTGCCGTTACAGGGCTCCTCCACTTT. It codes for CASSAVTGLLHF.

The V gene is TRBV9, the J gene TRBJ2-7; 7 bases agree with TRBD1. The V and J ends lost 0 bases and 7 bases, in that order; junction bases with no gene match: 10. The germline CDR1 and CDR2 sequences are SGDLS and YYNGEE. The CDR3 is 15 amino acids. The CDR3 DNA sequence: TGTGCCAGCAGCGTAGAGTCGGGACAGTCTCTTGAGCAGTACTTC. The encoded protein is CASSVESGQSLEQYF.

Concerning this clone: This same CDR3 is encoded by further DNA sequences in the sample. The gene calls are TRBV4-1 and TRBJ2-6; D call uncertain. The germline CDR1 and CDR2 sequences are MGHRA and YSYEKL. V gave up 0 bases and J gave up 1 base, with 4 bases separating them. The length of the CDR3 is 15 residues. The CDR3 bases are TGCGCCAGCAGCCAAGACTCTTCTGGGGCCAACGTCCTGACTTTC. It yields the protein CASSQDSSGANVLTF.

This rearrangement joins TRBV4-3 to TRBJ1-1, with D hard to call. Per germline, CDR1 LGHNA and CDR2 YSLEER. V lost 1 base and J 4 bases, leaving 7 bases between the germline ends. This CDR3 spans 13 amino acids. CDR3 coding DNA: TGCGCCAGCAGCCAAGGTACAGTCACTGAAGCTTTCTTT. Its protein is CASSQGTVTEAFF.

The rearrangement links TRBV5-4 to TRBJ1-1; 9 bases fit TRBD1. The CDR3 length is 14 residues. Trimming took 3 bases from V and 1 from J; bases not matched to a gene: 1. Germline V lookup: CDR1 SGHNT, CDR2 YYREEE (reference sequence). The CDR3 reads CASSSGQGNTEAFF. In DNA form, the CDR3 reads TGTGCCAGCAGCTCGGGACAGGGGAACACTGAAGCTTTCTTT.

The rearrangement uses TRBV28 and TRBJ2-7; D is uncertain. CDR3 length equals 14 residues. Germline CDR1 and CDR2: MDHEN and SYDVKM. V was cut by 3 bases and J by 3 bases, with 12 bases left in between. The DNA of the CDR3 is TGTGCCAGCAGTTTGGGTGCAGGAAACTACGAGCAGTACTTC. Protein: CASSLGAGNYEQYF.

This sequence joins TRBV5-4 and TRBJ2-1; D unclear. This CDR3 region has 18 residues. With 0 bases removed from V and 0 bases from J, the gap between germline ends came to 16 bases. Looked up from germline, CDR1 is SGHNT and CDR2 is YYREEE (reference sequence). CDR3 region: CASSLGFLESNSYNEQFF. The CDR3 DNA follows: TGTGCCAGCAGCTTGGGATTTCTAGAGAGTAACTCCTACAATGAGCAGTTCTTC.

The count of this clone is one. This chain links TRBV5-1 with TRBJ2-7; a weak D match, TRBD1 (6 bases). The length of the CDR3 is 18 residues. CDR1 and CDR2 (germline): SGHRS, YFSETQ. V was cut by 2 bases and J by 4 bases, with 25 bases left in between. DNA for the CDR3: TGCGCCAGCAGCTTACCCTGGCGGCTTTACAGGGAAGTTTACGAGCAGTACTTC. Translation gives CASSLPWRLYREVYEQYF.

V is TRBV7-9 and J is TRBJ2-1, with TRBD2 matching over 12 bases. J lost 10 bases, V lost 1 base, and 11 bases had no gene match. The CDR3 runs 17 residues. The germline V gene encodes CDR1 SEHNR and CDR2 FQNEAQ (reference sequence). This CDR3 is CASSLGLAGGPALEQFF. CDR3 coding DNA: TGTGCCAGCAGCTTAGGGCTAGCGGGAGGGCCGGCCTTGGAGCAGTTCTTC.

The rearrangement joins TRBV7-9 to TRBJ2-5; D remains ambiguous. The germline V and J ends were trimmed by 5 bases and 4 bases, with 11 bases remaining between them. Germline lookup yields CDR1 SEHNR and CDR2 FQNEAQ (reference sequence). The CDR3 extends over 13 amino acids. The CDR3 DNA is TGTGCCAGCAGCCAGGCCCTCCTAGAGACCCAGTACTTC. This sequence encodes CASSQALLETQYF.

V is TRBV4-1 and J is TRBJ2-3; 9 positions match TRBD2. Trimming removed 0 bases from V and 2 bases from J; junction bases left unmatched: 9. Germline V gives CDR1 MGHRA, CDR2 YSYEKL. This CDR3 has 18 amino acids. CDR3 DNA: TGCGCCAGCAGCCAAGAAGGTACTAGCGGGTTTTACACAGATACGCAGTATTTT. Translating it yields CASSQEGTSGFYTDTQYF.

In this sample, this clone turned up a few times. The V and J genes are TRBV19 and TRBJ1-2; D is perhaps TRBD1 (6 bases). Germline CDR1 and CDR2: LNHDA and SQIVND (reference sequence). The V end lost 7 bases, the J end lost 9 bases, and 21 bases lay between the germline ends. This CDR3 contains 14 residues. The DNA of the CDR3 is TGTGCCAGTACCGACCGGACAGCCGAAGTAAGCTACACCTTC. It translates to CASTDRTAEVSYTF.

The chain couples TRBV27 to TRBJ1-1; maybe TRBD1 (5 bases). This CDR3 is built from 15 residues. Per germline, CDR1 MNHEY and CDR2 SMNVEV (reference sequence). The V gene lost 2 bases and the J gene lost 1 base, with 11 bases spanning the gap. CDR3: CASSLRDASNTEAFF. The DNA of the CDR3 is TGTGCCAGCAGTTTACGGGACGCCTCGAACACTGAAGCTTTCTTT.

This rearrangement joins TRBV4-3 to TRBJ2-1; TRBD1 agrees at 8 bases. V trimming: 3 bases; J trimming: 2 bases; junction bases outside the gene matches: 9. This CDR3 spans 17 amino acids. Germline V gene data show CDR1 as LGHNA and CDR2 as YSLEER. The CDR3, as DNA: TGCGCCAGCAGCCACCCGAGGGGGGACAGGACCTACAATGAGCAGTTCTTC. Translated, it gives CASSHPRGDRTYNEQFF.

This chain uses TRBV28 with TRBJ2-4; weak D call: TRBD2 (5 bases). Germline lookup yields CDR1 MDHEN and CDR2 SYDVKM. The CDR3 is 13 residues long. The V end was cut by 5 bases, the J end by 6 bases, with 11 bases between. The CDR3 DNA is TGTGCCAGCAGTACTAGGGCGGGAAACATTCAGTACTTC. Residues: CASSTRAGNIQYF. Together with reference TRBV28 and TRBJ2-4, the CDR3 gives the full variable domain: DVKVTQSSRYLVKRTGEKVFLECVQDMDHENMFWYRQDPGLGLRLIYFSYDVKMKEKGDIPEGYSVSREKKERFSLILESASTNQTSMYLCASSTRAGNIQYFGAGTRLSVL.

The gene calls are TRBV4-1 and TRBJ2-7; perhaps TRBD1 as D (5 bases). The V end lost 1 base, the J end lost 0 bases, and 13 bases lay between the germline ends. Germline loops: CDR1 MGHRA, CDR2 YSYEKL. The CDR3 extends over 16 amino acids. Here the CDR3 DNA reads TGCGCCAGCAGCCAAGTGACCGACAGCCACTCCTACGAGCAGTACTTC. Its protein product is CASSQVTDSHSYEQYF.

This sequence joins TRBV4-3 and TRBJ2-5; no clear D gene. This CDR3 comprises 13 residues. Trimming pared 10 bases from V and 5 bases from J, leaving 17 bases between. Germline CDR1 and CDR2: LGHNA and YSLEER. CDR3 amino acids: CAIAPRIGETQYF. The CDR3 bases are TGCGCCATCGCGCCCAGGATTGGGGAGACCCAGTACTTC.

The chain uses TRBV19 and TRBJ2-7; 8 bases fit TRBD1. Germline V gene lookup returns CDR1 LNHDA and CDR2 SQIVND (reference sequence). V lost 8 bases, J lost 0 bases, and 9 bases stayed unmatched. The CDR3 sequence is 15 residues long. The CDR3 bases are TGTGCCAGTGGAGAACGGACAGGGTTCTCCTACGAGCAGTACTTC. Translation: CASGERTGFSYEQYF. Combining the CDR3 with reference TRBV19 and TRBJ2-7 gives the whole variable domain DGGITQSPKYLFRKEGQNVTLSCEQNLNHDAMYWYRQDPGQGLRLIYYSQIVNDFQKGDIAEGYSVSREKKESFPLTVTSAQKNPTAFYLCASGERTGFSYEQYFGPGTRLTVT.

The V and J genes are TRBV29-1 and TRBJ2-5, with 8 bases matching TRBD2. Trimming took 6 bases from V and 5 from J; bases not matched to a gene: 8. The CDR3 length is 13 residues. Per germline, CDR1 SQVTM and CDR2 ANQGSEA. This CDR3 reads CSVSGGAWETQYF. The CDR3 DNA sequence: TGCAGCGTGTCGGGGGGGGCCTGGGAGACCCAGTACTTC. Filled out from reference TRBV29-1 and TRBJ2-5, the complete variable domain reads SAVISQKPSRDICQRGTSLTIQCQVDSQVTMMFWYRQQPGQSLTLIATANQGSEATYESGFVIDKFPISRPNLTFSTLTVSNMSPEDSSIYLCSVSGGAWETQYFGPGTRLLVL.

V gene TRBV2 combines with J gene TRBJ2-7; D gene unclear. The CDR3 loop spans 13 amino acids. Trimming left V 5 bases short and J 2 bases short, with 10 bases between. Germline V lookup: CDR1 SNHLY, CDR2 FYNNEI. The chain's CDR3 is CASSYAETYEQYF. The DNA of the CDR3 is TGTGCCAGCAGTTACGCGGAAACCTACGAGCAGTACTTC.

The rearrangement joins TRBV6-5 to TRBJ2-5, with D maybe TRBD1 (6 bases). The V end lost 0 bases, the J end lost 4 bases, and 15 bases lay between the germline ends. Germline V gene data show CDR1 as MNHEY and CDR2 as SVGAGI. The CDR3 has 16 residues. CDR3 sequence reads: CASSYSAFQGRETQYF. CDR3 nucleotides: TGTGCCAGCAGTTACTCCGCTTTTCAGGGGAGAGAGACCCAGTACTTC.

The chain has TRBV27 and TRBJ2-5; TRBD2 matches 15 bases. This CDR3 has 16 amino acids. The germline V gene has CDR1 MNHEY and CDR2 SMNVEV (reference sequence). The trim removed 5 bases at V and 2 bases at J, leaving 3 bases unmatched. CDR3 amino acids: CASSHGLAGGQETQYF. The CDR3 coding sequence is TGTGCCAGCAGTCACGGACTAGCGGGGGGGCAAGAGACCCAGTACTTC.

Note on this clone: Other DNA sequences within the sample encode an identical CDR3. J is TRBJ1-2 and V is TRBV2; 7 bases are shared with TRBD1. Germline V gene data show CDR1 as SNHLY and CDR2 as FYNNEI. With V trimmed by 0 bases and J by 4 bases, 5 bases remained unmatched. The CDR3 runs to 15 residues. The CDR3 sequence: CASSEAPGTVYGYTF. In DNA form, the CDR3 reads TGTGCCAGCAGTGAAGCGCCAGGGACAGTCTATGGCTACACCTTC.

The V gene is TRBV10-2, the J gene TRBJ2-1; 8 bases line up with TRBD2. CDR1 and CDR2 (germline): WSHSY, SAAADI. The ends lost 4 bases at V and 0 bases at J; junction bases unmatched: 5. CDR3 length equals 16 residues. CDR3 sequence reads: CASSVLAGSSYNEQFF. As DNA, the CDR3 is TGCGCCAGCAGTGTTCTAGCGGGTAGCTCCTACAATGAGCAGTTCTTC.

CDR3 residues: CASSQGQGKEAGANVLTF. The CDR3 nucleotides are TGCGCCAGCAGCCAAGGACAGGGAAAAGAAGCTGGGGCCAACGTCCTGACTTTC. This chain joins TRBV4-1 and TRBJ2-6; 7 nucleotides align to TRBD1. The CDR3 is made up of 18 amino acids. V trimming: 1 base; J trimming: 2 bases; junction bases outside the gene matches: 8. Germline V CDR1 and CDR2: MGHRA, YSYEKL.